This TCR beta chain appears in the sequencing data of a study of persistence of HIV-infected CD4 T cells. An overlapping HIV-1 Gag peptide pool stimulated these cells at roughly 1 ug/peptide/mL. Sorting selected CD4+ T cells upregulating both CD40 ligand and CD69. For at least 4 years, plasma HIV-1 RNA was undetectable (<50 copies/mL). Germline V gene lookup returns CDR1 SGHDT and CDR2 YYEEEE. V dropped 4 bases and J dropped 4 bases, with 15 bases sitting between them. CDR3 length: 16 residues. Sequencing used immunoSEQ version 4 in survey mode. Profiled with immunoSEQ multiplex PCR; TCRdb holds only in-frame clones, not every one. Found here are about 32,000 clones, approximately 66% of them singletons; the top ten hold roughly 1.5%. With regard to this clone: Its antigen remains unknown.

This TCR was sampled from an adult man with HIV who was CMV-seropositive. The specimen comprised CD4+ T cells sorted from PBMCs after roughly 18-hour stimulation, sampled from a patient who received antiretroviral therapy. The chain has TRBV5-6 and TRBJ1-6, with D hard to call. CDR3 residues: CASSLGSIEYNSPLHF. The CDR3 nucleotides are TGTGCCAGCAGCCTAGGGTCGATCGAGTATAATTCACCCCTCCACTTT. The full variable domain, its missing parts supplied by reference TRBV5-6 and TRBJ1-6, is DAGVTQSPTHLIKTRGQQVTLRCSPKSGHDTVSWYQQALGQGPQFIFQYYEEEERQRGNFPDRFSGHQFPNYSSELNVNALLLGDSALYLCASSLGSIEYNSPLHFGNGTRLTVT.